Listed here are 16 T cell receptor beta chains from one sample, sequenced in a study of CD8+ T cells in alopecia areata (dated by TCRdb to about 2018). The library relied on the immunoSEQ multiplex PCR assay. To provide template for TCR sequencing, every sample had RNA extracted and reverse transcribed into cDNA. In its TCRdb copy, this immuneACCESS table keeps in-frame sequences only and misses some clones. Where compared with another copy, unresolved V genes explain less than half of these, and the others have no known cause. This sample lists a few hundred thousand clones; 60% were detected once. Together, the top ten hold 0.75% to 0.95% of the sample. The treatment or condition label corresponds to: oral pan-JAK inhibitor, 5-10 mg twice daily. This specimen consisted of CD4+ T cells sorted from blood, obtained at roughly week 52, from a patient treated with tofacitinib. These receptor sequences come from a human donor with alopecia areata.

The chain combines TRBV30 with TRBJ1-6; no firm D call. V lost 6 bases, J lost 8 bases, and 8 bases lay in between. CDR1 is GTSNPN, CDR2 SVGIG, per germline (reference sequence). This CDR3 is built from 11 residues. Written as DNA, the CDR3 is TGTGCCTGTGGGCGGGATTCACCCCTCCACTTT. It codes for CACGRDSPLHF.

The CDR3 DNA follows: TGTGCCAGCAGCGGACGGGACTTTCAGCGAGAGACCCAGTACTTC. Amino acid sequence: CASSGRDFQRETQYF. The chain has TRBV11-1 and TRBJ2-5; D perhaps matches TRBD2 (6 bases). This CDR3 is built from 15 residues. CDR1 SGHAT and CDR2 FQDESV come from the germline V gene (reference sequence). The V end was cut by 5 bases, the J end by 4 bases, with 17 bases between.

V and J are TRBV5-1 and TRBJ1-1, with D unclear. This CDR3 contains 14 residues. Trimming shortened V by 0 bases and J by 3 bases, and 9 bases separated the two germline ends. From germline, CDR1 is SGHRS and CDR2 YFSETQ. CDR3 residues: CASSLAGWDTEAFF. CDR3 DNA sequence: TGCGCCAGCAGCTTGGCCGGGTGGGACACTGAAGCTTTCTTT.

This rearrangement joins TRBV6-5 to TRBJ1-5; D is perhaps TRBD1 (5 bases). Germline-derived CDR1 and CDR2 are MNHEY and SVGAGI. The V gene lost 8 bases and the J gene lost 6 bases, with 14 bases spanning the gap. The CDR3 is made up of 13 amino acids. CDR3 sequence (DNA): TGTGCCAGCCGTCCAGGGTTGGGTCAGCCCCAGCATTTT. It encodes CASRPGLGQPQHF.

The chain joins TRBV5-1 to TRBJ2-7; 7 nucleotides agree with TRBD1. Germline trimming cut 3 bases from V and 2 bases from J; bases unmatched to any gene: 5. The CDR3 length is 14 residues. CDR1 and CDR2 from the germline V gene are SGHRS and YFSETQ. The CDR3 bases are TGCGCCAGCAGCTCGGGGACAGTAGCCTACGAGCAGTACTTC. Protein product: CASSSGTVAYEQYF.

The chain links TRBV11-2 to TRBJ2-5; a weak D match, TRBD1 (6 bases). V was trimmed by 5 bases and J by 2 bases, leaving 12 bases between them. The germline gives CDR1 SGHAT, CDR2 FQNNGV. The CDR3 sequence is 14 residues long. CDR3 sequence: CASSPLGAQETQYF. The CDR3 region has the DNA TGTGCCAGCAGCCCCTTGGGGGCGCAAGAGACCCAGTACTTC.

The gene calls are TRBV29-1 and TRBJ2-5; D might be TRBD1 (6 bases). CDR1 and CDR2 (germline): SQVTM, ANQGSEA. V lost 5 bases and J 2 bases, leaving 18 bases between the germline ends. The CDR3 is made up of 15 amino acids. CDR3 amino acids: CSVKRQAGTQETQYF. DNA of the CDR3: TGCAGCGTTAAACGACAGGCCGGTACACAAGAGACCCAGTACTTC.

The V and J genes are TRBV1 and TRBJ1-2; the listed D gene, TRBD1, was not tested against the DNA. TRBV1 is shown as a pseudogene. CDR3 length: 16 residues. In DNA form, the CDR3 reads TGCACCAGCACCGTTTCCGGGACAGGATTCCTCTATGGCTACACCTTC. The encoded protein is CTSTVSGTGFLYGYTF.

The rearrangement joins TRBV28 to TRBJ2-7; 9 bases map to TRBD1. The CDR3 runs 16 residues. The germline CDR1 and CDR2 sequences are MDHEN and SYDVKM. V shed 7 bases and J 4 bases; nucleotides not matched to a gene: 14. The CDR3 sequence: CASNLEFGTGLYEQYF. In DNA form, the CDR3 reads TGTGCCAGCAACCTAGAATTCGGGACAGGGCTGTACGAGCAGTACTTC.

The chain is built from TRBV5-1 and TRBJ1-1; D perhaps matches TRBD1 (5 bases). The germline V and J ends were trimmed by 3 bases and 1 base, with 10 bases remaining between them. This CDR3 is 14 amino acids long. The germline CDR1 and CDR2 sequences are SGHRS and YFSETQ. The chain's CDR3 is CASSSGTRNTEAFF. DNA for the CDR3: TGCGCCAGCAGCTCCGGGACGAGGAACACTGAAGCTTTCTTT.

This chain links TRBV5-1 with TRBJ2-3; 12 nucleotides agree with TRBD2. The germline gives CDR1 SGHRS, CDR2 YFSETQ. The V and J ends lost 4 bases and 0 bases, in that order; junction bases with no gene match: 3. The CDR3 contains 16 residues. The CDR3 bases are TGCGCCAGCAGCCCCGGACTAGCGGGGAGCACAGATACGCAGTATTTT. This codes for CASSPGLAGSTDTQYF.

This clone occurred a few times. This chain connects TRBV11-1 to TRBJ1-4; D not resolved. V lost 2 bases to trimming and J lost 8 bases, with 12 bases between them. Germline-derived CDR1 and CDR2 are SGHAT and FQDESV (reference sequence). CDR3 length equals 14 residues. CDR3 sequence reads: CASSLNLVGEKLFF. In DNA form, the CDR3 reads TGTGCCAGCAGCTTAAACCTCGTCGGGGAAAAACTGTTTTTT.

The V call is TRBV19, the J call TRBJ2-3; no clear D gene. The V and J ends lost 3 bases and 1 base respectively, with 11 bases between them. The CDR3 length is 15 residues. Germline CDR1 is LNHDA and CDR2 is SQIVND (reference sequence). In nucleotides, the CDR3 is TGTGCCAGTAGTATCCATCCCCGGGGCACAGATACGCAGTATTTT. It is translated as CASSIHPRGTDTQYF. Using reference TRBV19 and TRBJ2-3 for the parts outside the CDR3, the full variable domain is DGGITQSPKYLFRKEGQNVTLSCEQNLNHDAMYWYRQDPGQGLRLIYYSQIVNDFQKGDIAEGYSVSREKKESFPLTVTSAQKNPTAFYLCASSIHPRGTDTQYFGPGTRLTVL.

This rearrangement joins TRBV2 to TRBJ1-2; the D is unclear. V was shortened by 11 bases and J by 8 bases, with 15 bases between the two germline ends. Germline V CDR1 and CDR2: SNHLY, FYNNEI. The CDR3 contains 11 residues. The CDR3 spells CAVADIRGYTF. CDR3 sequence (DNA): TGTGCCGTCGCGGATATTAGGGGCTACACCTTC.

J is TRBJ2-1 and V is TRBV9; no firm D call. The CDR3 covers 15 residues. The V gene's germline CDR1 is SGDLS and CDR2 YYNGEE. V lost 2 bases and J lost 0, with 9 bases in between. The CDR3 nucleotides are TGTGCCAGCAGCGTTCTGGGGTCCTCCTACAATGAGCAGTTCTTC. It specifies CASSVLGSSYNEQFF.

This chain uses TRBV23-1 with TRBJ2-1; no firm D call. TRBV23-1 is labeled an ORF, and its function is uncertain. V shed 6 bases and J shed 1 base, with 13 bases lying between them. The CDR3 consists of 15 residues. The DNA of the CDR3 is TGCGCCAGCAGCCAAAGTGGAAAGTCCTACAATGAGCAGTTCTTC. This gives the protein CASSQSGKSYNEQFF.